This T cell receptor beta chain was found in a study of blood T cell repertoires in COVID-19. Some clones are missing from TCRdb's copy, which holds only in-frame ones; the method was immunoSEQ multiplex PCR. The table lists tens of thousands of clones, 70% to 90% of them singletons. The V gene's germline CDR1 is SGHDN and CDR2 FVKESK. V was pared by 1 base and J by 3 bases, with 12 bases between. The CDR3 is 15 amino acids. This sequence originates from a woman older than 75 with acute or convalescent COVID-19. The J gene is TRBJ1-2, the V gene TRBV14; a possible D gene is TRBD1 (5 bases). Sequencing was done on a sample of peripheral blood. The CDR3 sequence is CASSQGGGVHYGYTF. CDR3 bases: TGTGCCAGCAGCCAAGGGGGAGGGGTGCACTATGGCTACACCTTC.